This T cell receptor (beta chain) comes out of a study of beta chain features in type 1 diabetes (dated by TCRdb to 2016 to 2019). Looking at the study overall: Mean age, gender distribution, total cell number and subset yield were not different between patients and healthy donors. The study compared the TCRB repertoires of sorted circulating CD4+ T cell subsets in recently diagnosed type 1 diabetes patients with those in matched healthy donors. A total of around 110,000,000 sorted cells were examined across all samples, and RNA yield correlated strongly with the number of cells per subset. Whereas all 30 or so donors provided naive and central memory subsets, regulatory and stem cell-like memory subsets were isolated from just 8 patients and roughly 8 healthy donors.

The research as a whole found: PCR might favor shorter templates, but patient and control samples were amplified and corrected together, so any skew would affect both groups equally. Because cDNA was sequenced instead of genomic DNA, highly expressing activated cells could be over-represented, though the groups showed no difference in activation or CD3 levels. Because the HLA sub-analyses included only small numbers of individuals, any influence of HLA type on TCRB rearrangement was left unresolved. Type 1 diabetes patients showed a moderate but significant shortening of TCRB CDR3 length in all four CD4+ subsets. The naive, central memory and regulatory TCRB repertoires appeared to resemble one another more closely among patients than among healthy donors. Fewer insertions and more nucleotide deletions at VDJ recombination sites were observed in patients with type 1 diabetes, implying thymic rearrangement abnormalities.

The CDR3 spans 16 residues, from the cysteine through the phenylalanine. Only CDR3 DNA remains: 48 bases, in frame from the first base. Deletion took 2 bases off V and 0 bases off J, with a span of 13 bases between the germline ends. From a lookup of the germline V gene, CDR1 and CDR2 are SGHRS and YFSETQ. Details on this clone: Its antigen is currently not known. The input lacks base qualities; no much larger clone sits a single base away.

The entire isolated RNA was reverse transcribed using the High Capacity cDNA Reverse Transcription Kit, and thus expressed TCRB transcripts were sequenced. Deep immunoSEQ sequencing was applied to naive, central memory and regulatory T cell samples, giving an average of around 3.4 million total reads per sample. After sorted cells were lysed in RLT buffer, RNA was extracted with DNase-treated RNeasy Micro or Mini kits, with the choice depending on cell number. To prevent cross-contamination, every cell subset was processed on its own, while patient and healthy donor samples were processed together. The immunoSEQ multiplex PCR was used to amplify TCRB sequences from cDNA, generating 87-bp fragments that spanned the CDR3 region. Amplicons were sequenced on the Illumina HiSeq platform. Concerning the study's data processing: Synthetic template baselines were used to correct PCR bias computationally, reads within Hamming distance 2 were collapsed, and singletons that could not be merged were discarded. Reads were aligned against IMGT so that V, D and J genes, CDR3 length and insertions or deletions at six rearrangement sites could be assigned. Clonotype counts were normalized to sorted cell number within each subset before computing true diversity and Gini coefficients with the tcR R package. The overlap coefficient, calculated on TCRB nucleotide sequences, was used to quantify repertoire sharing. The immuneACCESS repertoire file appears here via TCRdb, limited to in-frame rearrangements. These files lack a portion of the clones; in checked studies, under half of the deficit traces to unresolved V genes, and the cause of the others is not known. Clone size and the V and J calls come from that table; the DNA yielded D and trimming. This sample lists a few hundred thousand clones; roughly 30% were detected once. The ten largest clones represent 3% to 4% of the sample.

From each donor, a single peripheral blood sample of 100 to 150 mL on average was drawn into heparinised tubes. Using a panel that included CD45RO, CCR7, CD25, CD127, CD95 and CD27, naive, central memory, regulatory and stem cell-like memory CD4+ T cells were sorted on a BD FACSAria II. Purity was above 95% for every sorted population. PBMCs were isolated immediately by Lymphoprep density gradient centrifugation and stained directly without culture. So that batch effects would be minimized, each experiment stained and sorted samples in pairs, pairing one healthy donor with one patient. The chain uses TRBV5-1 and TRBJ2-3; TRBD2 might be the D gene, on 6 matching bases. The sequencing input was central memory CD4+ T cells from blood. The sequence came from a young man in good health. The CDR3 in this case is CASSFSDYSSTDTQYF. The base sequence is TGCGCCAGCAGCTTTTCGGACTACTCGAGCACAGATACGCAGTATTTT.